This is a list of T cell receptor beta chains from one sample in a study of blood T cell repertoires in COVID-19. Sequenced by immunoSEQ multiplex PCR; TCRdb stores in-frame clones only, minus some. The sample consists of some 90,000 clones, approximately 86% of them appearing once. The sequenced sample was peripheral blood. The receptor set was obtained from a woman of 80 years or more with acute or convalescent COVID-19. The CDR3 runs from the conserved cysteine through the conserved F or W. D genes are given only for firm matches. Rows may omit the clone size; those that give it use once, few, many or a size class.

J gene	D gene	V gene	CDR3 length	clone size	CDR3 DNA	CDR3 protein
TRBJ2-1	TRBD2	TRBV24-1	15	few	TGTGCCACCAGTGCAGGCGGGGGGTCCTACAATGAGCAGTTCTTC	CATSAGGGSYNEQFF
TRBJ1-6	-	TRBV5-6	16	-	TGTGCCAGCAGCTCAAGGGGAGGGGTCGGTAATTCACCCCTCCACTTT	CASSSRGGVGNSPLHF
TRBJ1-2	TRBD1	TRBV10-1	13	-	TGCGCCAGCAGCTCCGGGACAGGGGGTGGCTACACCTTC	CASSSGTGGGYTF
TRBJ1-1	-	TRBV5-1	14	-	TGCGCCAGCAGCTTGAGGAGAGGGAACACTGAAGCTTTCTTT	CASSLRRGNTEAFF
TRBJ2-3	TRBD2	TRBV30	15	-	TGTGCCTGGGCCCCTAGCGGGGGGGGCCCGGGTACGCAGTATTTT	CAWAPSGGGPGTQYF
TRBJ1-2	-	TRBV6-5	13	-	TGTGCCAGCAGCCAGGCGCTTAACTATGGCTACACCTTC	CASSQALNYGYTF
TRBJ1-1	TRBD1	TRBV2	11	-	TGTGCCAGCATACTGACAGGGAGAGCTTTCTTT	CASILTGRAFF
TRBJ2-7	-	TRBV28	14	few	TGTGCCAGCAGCCCGGCGGGGACCTCCTACGAGCAGTACTTC	CASSPAGTSYEQYF
TRBJ1-2	-	TRBV9	15	-	TGTGCCAGCAGCCCTCAGGGTCCTGCAAACTATGGCTACACCTTC	CASSPQGPANYGYTF
TRBJ1-1	TRBD1	TRBV25-1	18	-	TGTGCCAGCAGTGTGTCAGGTTTCGACAGGGGTATGAACACTGAAGCTTTCTTT	CASSVSGFDRGMNTEAFF
TRBJ1-5	-	TRBV21-1	16	-	TGTGCCAGCAGCAAACGGGTGGACAGTGTCAATCAGCCCCAGCATTTT	CASSKRVDSVNQPQHF
TRBJ1-1	-	TRBV6-5	15	-	TGTGCCAGCAGTTACTCGTGGGGAGGTGGGACTGAAGCTTTCTTT	CASSYSWGGGTEAFF
TRBJ1-2	TRBD1	TRBV10-3	15	-	TGTGCCATCAGCGAGGGGACAGAAGGATTATATGGCTACACCTTC	CAISEGTEGLYGYTF
TRBJ2-2	-	TRBV6-5	15	-	TGTGCCAGCAGTTACTCCCGGGGGGCGAGCTGGGAGCTGTTTTTT	CASSYSRGASWELFF
TRBJ2-7	TRBD1	TRBV4-1	13	once	TGCGCCAGCAGCCAAAACAGGGGCTACGAGCAGTACTTC	CASSQNRGYEQYF